Listed below are T cell receptor beta chains from one sample, sequenced in a study of T cells after yellow fever vaccination. Using its own MiXCR run on the 5' RACE reads, TCRdb lists one record per CDR3 protein. The sample includes 300,000 or so distinct CDR3 sequences, 10% to 15% of them seen just once. Sequencing was performed on CD4+ T cells sorted from PBMCs, taken 45 days after the yellow fever booster vaccination. The receptors derive from a man aged 30 to 39 who received the YFV17D yellow fever vaccine. Both conserved end residues are part of each CDR3. The D gene is left open where the match is weak. Expanded clones get a size class; other rows say once, few or many, or leave the size out.

clone_size d_call j_call v_call cdr3_nt cdr3_aa
few TRBD1 TRBJ2-3 TRBV27 TGTGCCAGCAGTGAACAGGGGACGCGCACAGATACGCAGTATTTT CASSEQGTRTDTQYF
- TRBD2 TRBJ2-3 TRBV2 TGTGCCAGCAGAGCCTTGACTAGCGGGAGGCCCGGGGCCACAGATACGCAGTATTTT CASRALTSGRPGATDTQYF
few TRBD2 TRBJ2-3 TRBV2 TGTGCCAGCAGGGCCGGGACTAGTGCAGATACGCAGTATTTT CASRAGTSADTQYF
few - TRBJ1-2 TRBV5-4 TGTGCCAGCAGCTCTCTCCAGGGGACGTTTGCGAACTATGGCTACACCTTC CASSSLQGTFANYGYTF
- - TRBJ1-3 TRBV5-1 TGCGCCAGCAGCTTGGCCAGCGGGCAGGGGTCTGGAAACACCATATATTTT CASSLASGQGSGNTIYF
- TRBD1 TRBJ2-2 TRBV24-1 TGTGCCACCAAAGCCGGGACAGGACACACCGGGGAGCTGTTTTTT CATKAGTGHTGELFF
- TRBD2 TRBJ2-7 TRBV3-1 TGTGCCAGCAGACCTAGACTAGCGGACACACAGTACTTC CASRPRLADTQYF
- TRBD1 TRBJ2-3 TRBV29-1 TGCAGCGTTGAAGGGGACAGAGGCACAGATACGCAGTATTTT CSVEGDRGTDTQYF
few - TRBJ2-5 TRBV7-2 TGTGCCAGCAGCTCGGACAGCCAAGAGACCCAGTACTTC CASSSDSQETQYF
few - TRBJ2-7 TRBV7-2 TGTGCCAGCAGCCCCGGGACGGGAAGACCCGAGCAGTACTTC CASSPGTGRPEQYF
- - TRBJ2-7 TRBV10-3 TGTGCCATCAGTGGCCCTGGCTCCTACGAGCAGTACTTC CAISGPGSYEQYF
- TRBD2 TRBJ2-3 TRBV18 TGTGCCAGCTCACCGCCGGGACTAGCCGTGTCAGATACGCAGTATTTT CASSPPGLAVSDTQYF
few TRBD2 TRBJ2-1 TRBV12-3/TRBV12-4 TGTGCCAGCAGGAGGACTAGCAATGAGCAGTTCTTC CASRRTSNEQFF
- TRBD2 TRBJ2-2 TRBV7-9 TGTGCCAGCGAACTAGCGGCGAACACCGGGGAGCTGTTTTTT CASELAANTGELFF
few - TRBJ2-3 TRBV19 TGTGCCAGTAGGCAAATGGACAGTACAGATACGCAGTATTTT CASRQMDSTDTQYF
many - TRBJ2-4 TRBV18 TGTGCCAGCTCTCCGTGGGGAAACATTCAGTACTTC CASSPWGNIQYF
few TRBD1 TRBJ2-3 TRBV20-1 TGCAGTGCTAGATTGGACAGGGGGCTATTCGGCGATACGCAGTATTTT CSARLDRGLFGDTQYF
- - TRBJ2-7 TRBV27 TGTGCCAGCAGTTCCCGAGGACAACTAGTCGAGCAGTACTTC CASSSRGQLVEQYF
- - TRBJ2-5 TRBV4-3 TGCGCCAGCAGCCAAGATTTGTACCAAGAGACCCAGTACTTC CASSQDLYQETQYF
few TRBD1 TRBJ2-7 TRBV7-9 TGTGCCAGCAGTCGGCTAACAGGGGGGTATGAGCAGTACTTC CASSRLTGGYEQYF
few TRBD2 TRBJ2-4 TRBV3-1 TGTGCCAGCAGCCGCAGGACTAGCGGGAGAGACATTCAGTACTTC CASSRRTSGRDIQYF
- - TRBJ1-5 TRBV19 TGTGCCAGTACCACGACAGGTTTTGGAAGCAATCAGCCCCAGCATTTT CASTTTGFGSNQPQHF
few - TRBJ1-6 TRBV9 TGTGCCAGCAGCGTAGTTATCGATTCACCCCTCCACTTT CASSVVIDSPLHF
few TRBD2 TRBJ2-3 TRBV7-2 TGTGCCAGCAGCTTCGCCGCTAGCGGGAACGGGAGGACAGATACGCAGTATTTT CASSFAASGNGRTDTQYF
few TRBD2 TRBJ2-7 TRBV20-1 TGCAGTGCTGGGGGGACTACCTACGAGCAGTACTTC CSAGGTTYEQYF
- - TRBJ2-5 TRBV5-1 TGCGCCAGCAGCTTGGATGCGTTTCAAGAGACCCAGTACTTC CASSLDAFQETQYF
few TRBD1 TRBJ1-2 TRBV20-1 TGCAGTGCTAGAGCTAGACAGGGGGCCAAGAGCTACACCTTC CSARARQGAKSYTF
few TRBD1 TRBJ1-1 TRBV20-1 TGCAGTGCTAGAGTTGGGACAGGGGATACGAACACTGAAGCTTTCTTT CSARVGTGDTNTEAFF
- TRBD2 TRBJ2-7 TRBV7-2 TGTGCCAGCAGCTCGTTTCTGTCGGGAGGAAACTACGAGCAGTACTTC CASSSFLSGGNYEQYF
few - TRBJ2-1 TRBV6-1 TGTGCCAGCAGCCAACCACACTCAGGGTCGGGCAATGAGCAGTTCTTC CASSQPHSGSGNEQFF
- TRBD2 TRBJ2-1 TRBV20-1 TGCAGTGCGAGAGGGCTAGCGGCCTACAATGAGCAGTTCTTC CSARGLAAYNEQFF
few - TRBJ2-2 TRBV29-1 TGTCGTGCCGGAGAACCGAACACCGGGGAGCTGTTTTTT CRAGEPNTGELFF
few - TRBJ2-3 TRBV20-1 TGCAGTGCTGGTGCGGGGAGGTTTTATAAAGATACGCAGTATTTT CSAGAGRFYKDTQYF
few - TRBJ2-3 TRBV12-3/TRBV12-4 TGTGCCAGCAGTTTTCAGGGCTCCACAGATACGCAGTATTTT CASSFQGSTDTQYF
few - TRBJ1-2 TRBV5-6 TGTGCCAGCAGCTTGTCATCAGGGTGGGATGGCTACACCTTC CASSLSSGWDGYTF
few - TRBJ2-4 TRBV20-1 TGCAGTGCTAGGGTCGGAGAGAACATTCAGTACTTC CSARVGENIQYF